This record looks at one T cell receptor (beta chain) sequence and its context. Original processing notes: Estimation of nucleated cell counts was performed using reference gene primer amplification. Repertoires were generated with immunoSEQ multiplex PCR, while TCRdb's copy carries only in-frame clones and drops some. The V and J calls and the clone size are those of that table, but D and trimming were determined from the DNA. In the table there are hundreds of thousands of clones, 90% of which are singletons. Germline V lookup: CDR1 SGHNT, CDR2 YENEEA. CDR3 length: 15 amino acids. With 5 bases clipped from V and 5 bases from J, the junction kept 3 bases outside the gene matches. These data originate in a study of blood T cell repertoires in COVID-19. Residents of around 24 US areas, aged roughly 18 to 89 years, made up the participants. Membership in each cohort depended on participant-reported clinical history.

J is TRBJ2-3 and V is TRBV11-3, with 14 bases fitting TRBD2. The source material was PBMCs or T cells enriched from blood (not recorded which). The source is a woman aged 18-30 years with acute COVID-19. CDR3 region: CASSLGTSGRDTQYF. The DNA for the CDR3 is TGTGCCAGCAGCCTAGGGACTAGCGGGAGAGATACGCAGTATTTT. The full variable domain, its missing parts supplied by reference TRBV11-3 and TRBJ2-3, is EAGVVQSPRYKIIEKKQPVAFWCNPISGHNTLYWYLQNLGQGPELLIRYENEEAVDDSQLPKDRFSAERLKGVDSTLKIQPAELGDSAVYLCASSLGTSGRDTQYFGPGTRLTVL.